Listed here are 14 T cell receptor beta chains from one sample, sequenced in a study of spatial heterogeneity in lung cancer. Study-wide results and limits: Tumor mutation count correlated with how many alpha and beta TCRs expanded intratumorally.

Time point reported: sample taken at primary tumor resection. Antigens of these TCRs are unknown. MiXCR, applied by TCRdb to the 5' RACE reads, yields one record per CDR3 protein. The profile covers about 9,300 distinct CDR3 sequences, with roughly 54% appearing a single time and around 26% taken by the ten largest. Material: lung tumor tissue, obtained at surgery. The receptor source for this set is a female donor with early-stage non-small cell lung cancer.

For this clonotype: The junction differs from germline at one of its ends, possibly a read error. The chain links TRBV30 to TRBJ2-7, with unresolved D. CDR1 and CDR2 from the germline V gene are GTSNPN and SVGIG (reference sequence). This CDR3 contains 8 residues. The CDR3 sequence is CAWRRPRF. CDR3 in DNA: TGTGCCTGGAGAAGACCCAGATTC.

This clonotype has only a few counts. The CDR3 region has the DNA TGCGCCAGCAGCCGTACAGGGGCCTACGAGCAGTACTTC. Translating gives CASSRTGAYEQYF. The V and J genes are TRBV4-3 and TRBJ2-7, with 7 bases lining up with TRBD1. This CDR3 is built from 13 residues. Germline loops: CDR1 LGHNA, CDR2 YSLEER. After removal of 4 bases from V and 2 bases from J, the junction contained 2 bases not matched to a gene.

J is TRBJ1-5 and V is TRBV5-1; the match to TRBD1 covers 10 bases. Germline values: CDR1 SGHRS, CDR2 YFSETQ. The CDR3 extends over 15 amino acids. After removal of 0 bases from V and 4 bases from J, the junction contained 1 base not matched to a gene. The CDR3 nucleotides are TGCGCCAGCAGCTTGGGGACAGGGGGAAATCAGCCCCAGCATTTT. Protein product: CASSLGTGGNQPQHF.

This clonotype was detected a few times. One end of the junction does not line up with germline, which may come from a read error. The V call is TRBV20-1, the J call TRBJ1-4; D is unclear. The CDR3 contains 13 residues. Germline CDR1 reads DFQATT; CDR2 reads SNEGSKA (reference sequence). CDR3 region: CSARDRIPGDDIF. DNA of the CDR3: TGCAGTGCTAGAGATCGGATTCCGGGTGATGACATTTTT.

CDR3 DNA sequence: TGCAGTCCAGTATCACCTGGAGGCTATAATTCACCCCTCCACTTT. Its translation is CSPVSPGGYNSPLHF. The chain uses TRBV20-1 and TRBJ1-6; D remains unclear. The germline V gene has CDR1 DFQATT and CDR2 SNEGSKA (reference sequence). The germline V and J ends were trimmed by 8 bases and 3 bases, with 17 bases remaining between them. This CDR3 is built from 15 residues.

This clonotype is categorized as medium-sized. CDR3 nucleotides: TGTGCCAGCAGCCGCGGCTGGCGGGGGAGCACAGATACGCAGTATTTT. Translation gives CASSRGWRGSTDTQYF. The rearrangement links TRBV7-2 to TRBJ2-3; TRBD2 agrees at 7 bases. Germline CDR1 SGHTA, CDR2 FQGNSA. The junction had 8 bases not matched to a gene; V was cut back by 5 bases and J by 0 bases. The CDR3 spans 16 residues.

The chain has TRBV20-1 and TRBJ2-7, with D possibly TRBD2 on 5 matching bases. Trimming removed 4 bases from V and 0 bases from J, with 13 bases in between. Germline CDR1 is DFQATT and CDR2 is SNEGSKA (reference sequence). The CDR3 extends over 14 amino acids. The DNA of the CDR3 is TGCAGTGCTAAGATTCGGGGTGCCTCCTACGAGCAGTACTTC. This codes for CSAKIRGASYEQYF.

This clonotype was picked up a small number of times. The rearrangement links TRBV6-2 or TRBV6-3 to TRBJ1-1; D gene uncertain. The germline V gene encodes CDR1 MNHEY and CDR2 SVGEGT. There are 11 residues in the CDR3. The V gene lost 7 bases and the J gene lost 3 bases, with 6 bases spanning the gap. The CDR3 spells CASIRHTEAFF. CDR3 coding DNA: TGTGCCAGCATCCGCCACACTGAAGCTTTCTTT.

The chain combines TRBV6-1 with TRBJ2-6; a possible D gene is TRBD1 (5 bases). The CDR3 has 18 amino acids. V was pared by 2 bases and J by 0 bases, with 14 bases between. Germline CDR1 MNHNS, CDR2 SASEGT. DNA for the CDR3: TGTGCCAGCAGTGAACGGAAGGGCAGGGCCTCTGGGGCCAACGTCCTGACTTTC. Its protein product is CASSERKGRASGANVLTF.

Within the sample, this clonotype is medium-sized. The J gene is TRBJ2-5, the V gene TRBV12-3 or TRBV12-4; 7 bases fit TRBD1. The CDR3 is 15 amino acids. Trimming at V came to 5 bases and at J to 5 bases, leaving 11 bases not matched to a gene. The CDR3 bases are TGTGCCAGCAGTCCAAACCGATACAGGGGTGAGACCCAGTACTTC. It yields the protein CASSPNRYRGETQYF.

The CDR3 region has the DNA TGCGCCAGCAGCCTACGCCCCGCGCAGAATGAGCAGTTCTTC. Amino acids: CASSLRPAQNEQFF. J is TRBJ2-1 and V is TRBV5-1, with no clear D. This CDR3 spans 14 amino acids. The germline V gene has CDR1 SGHRS and CDR2 YFSETQ. The V end lost 4 bases, the J end lost 7 bases, and 15 bases lay between the germline ends.

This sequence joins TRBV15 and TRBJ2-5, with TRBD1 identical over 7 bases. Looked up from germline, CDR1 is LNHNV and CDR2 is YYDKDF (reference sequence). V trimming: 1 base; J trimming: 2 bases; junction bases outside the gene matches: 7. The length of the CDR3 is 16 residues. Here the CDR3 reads CATSRAYRGRQETQYF. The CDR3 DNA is TGTGCCACCAGCAGAGCCTACAGGGGACGGCAAGAGACCCAGTACTTC.

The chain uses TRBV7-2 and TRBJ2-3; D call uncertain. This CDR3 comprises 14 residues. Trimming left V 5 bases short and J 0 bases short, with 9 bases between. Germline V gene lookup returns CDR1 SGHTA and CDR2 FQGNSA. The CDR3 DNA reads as TGTGCCAGCAGCCAGACAACTAGCACAGATACGCAGTATTTT. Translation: CASSQTTSTDTQYF.

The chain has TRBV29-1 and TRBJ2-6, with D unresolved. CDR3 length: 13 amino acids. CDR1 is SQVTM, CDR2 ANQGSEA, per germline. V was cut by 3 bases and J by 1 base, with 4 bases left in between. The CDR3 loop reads CSVEVSGANVLTF. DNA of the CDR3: TGCAGCGTTGAGGTTTCTGGGGCCAACGTCCTGACTTTC.